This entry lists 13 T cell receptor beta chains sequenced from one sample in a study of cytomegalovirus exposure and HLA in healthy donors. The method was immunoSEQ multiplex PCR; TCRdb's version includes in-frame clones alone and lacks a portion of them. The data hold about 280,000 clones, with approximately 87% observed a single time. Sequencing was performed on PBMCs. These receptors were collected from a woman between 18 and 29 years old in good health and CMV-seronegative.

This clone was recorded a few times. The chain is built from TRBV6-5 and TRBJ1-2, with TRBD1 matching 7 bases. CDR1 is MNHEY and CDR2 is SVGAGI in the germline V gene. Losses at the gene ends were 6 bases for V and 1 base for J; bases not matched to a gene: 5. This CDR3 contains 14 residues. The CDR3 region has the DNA TGTGCCAGCAGACCGGGACAGTTTAACTATGGCTACACCTTC. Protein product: CASRPGQFNYGYTF.

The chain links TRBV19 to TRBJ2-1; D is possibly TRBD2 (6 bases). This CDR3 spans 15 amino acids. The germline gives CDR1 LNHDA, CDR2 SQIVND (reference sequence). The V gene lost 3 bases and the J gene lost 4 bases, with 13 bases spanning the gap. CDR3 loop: CASSISLTSYNEQFF. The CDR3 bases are TGTGCCAGTAGTATCTCCCTGACTAGTTACAATGAGCAGTTCTTC.

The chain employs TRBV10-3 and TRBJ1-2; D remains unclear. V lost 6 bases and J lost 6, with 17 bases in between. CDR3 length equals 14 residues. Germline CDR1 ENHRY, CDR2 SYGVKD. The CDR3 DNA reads TGTGCCATCAGGCCGACAATTGAACCGGATGGCTACACCTTC. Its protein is CAIRPTIEPDGYTF.

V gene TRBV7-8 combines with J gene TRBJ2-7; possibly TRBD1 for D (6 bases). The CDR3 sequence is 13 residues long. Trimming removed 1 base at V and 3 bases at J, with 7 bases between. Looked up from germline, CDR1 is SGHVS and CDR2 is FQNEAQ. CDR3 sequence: CASSLGDNYEQYF. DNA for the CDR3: TGTGCCAGCAGCTTAGGGGACAACTACGAGCAGTACTTC.

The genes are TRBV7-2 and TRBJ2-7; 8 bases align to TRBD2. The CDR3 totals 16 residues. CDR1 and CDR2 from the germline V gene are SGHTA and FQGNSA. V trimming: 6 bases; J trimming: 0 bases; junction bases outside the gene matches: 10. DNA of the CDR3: TGTGCCAGCAGTGCGGGGGGCGGGCAGAGCTCCTACGAGCAGTACTTC. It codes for CASSAGGGQSSYEQYF.

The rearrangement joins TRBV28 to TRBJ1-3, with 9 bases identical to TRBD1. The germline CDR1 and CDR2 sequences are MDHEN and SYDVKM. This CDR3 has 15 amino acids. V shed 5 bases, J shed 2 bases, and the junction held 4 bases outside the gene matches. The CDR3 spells CASSPGTGTGNTIYF. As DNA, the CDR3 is TGTGCCAGCAGTCCCGGGACAGGGACTGGAAACACCATATATTTT.

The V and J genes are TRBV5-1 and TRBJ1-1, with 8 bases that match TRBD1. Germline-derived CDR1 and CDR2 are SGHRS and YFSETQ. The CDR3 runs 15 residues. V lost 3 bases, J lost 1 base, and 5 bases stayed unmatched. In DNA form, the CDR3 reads TGCGCCAGCAGCTCGAGACAGGGGAGGAACACTGAAGCTTTCTTT. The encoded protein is CASSSRQGRNTEAFF.

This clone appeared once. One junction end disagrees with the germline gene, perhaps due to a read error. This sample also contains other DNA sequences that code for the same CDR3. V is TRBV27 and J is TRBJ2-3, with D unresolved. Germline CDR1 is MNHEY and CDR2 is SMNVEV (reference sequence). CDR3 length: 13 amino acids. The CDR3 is CASSLLSTDTQYF. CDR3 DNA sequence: TGTGCCAGTAGTTTACTTAGCACAGATACGCAGTATTTT.

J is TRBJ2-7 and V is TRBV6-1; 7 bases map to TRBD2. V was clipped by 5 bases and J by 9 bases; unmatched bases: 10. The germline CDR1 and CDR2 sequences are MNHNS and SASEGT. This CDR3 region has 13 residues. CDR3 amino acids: CASSNQAGGGQYF. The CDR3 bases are TGTGCCAGCAGTAATCAGGCAGGCGGGGGGCAGTACTTC.

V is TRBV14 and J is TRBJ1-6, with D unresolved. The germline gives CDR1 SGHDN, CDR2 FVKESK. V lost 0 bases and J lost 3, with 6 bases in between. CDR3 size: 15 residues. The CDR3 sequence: CASSQETGYNSPLHF. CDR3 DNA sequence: TGTGCCAGCAGCCAAGAAACGGGCTATAATTCACCCCTCCACTTT.

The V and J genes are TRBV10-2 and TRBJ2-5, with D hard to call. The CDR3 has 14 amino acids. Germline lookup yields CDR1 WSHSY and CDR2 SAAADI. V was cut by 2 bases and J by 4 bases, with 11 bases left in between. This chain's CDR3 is CASSELVDPETQYF. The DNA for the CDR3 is TGCGCCAGCAGTGAGCTCGTAGATCCAGAGACCCAGTACTTC.

The CDR3 DNA follows: TGTGCCTGGAGTGTCCTAAACAGGGGAGGCGGCTACACCTTC. Encoded protein: CAWSVLNRGGGYTF. This chain connects TRBV30 to TRBJ1-2, with 7 nucleotides matching TRBD1. Trimming at V came to 0 bases and at J to 8 bases, leaving 9 bases not matched to a gene. Germline CDR1 is GTSNPN and CDR2 is SVGIG (reference sequence). The CDR3 length is 14 residues.

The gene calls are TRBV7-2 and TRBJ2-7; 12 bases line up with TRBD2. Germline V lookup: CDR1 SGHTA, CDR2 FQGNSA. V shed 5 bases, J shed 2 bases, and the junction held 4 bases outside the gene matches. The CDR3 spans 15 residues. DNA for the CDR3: TGTGCCAGCAGCCTCCCTAGCGGGAGGGCCTACGAGCAGTACTTC. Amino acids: CASSLPSGRAYEQYF. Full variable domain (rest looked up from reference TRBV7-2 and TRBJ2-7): GAGVSQSPSNKVTEKGKDVELRCDPISGHTALYWYRQSLGQGLEFLIYFQGNSAPDKSGLPSDRFSAERTGGSVSTLTIQRTQQEDSAVYLCASSLPSGRAYEQYFGPGTRLTVT.